The T cell receptor (beta chain) described here comes from a study of blood T cell repertoires in COVID-19. Across the study: The cDNA or gDNA used as material had been derived from T cells, B-cell-depleted T cells, or PBMCs.

This clone was seen a single time. How the authors handled the data: Reference gene primer amplification in the assay estimated nucleated cell counts. Measured with immunoSEQ multiplex PCR; TCRdb has only the in-frame clones, and not every one. That table furnishes V, J and clone size, whereas the DNA furnished D and trimming. The table includes roughly 310,000 clones, almost 90% detected once. This CDR3 is built from 14 residues. The V end lost 1 base, the J end lost 5 bases, and 12 bases lay between the germline ends. CDR1 and CDR2 from the germline V gene are SGHRS and YFSETQ. The chain employs TRBV5-1 and TRBJ1-1; perhaps TRBD1 as D (6 bases). The sequence came from a young woman with COVID-19, enrolled during active disease. The sequencing sample was made of peripheral blood. In DNA, the CDR3 is TGCGCCAGCAGCTTGCAGGGGCTCACGACTGAAGCTTTCTTT. Its translation is CASSLQGLTTEAFF.